These 8 T cell receptor beta chains originate from one sample sequenced in a study of blood T cell repertoires in COVID-19. Profiled with immunoSEQ multiplex PCR; TCRdb holds only in-frame clones, not every one. The sample holds roughly 200,000 clones, 82% seen once. Specimen: peripheral blood. The receptors here all came from an elderly woman with COVID-19, enrolled during active disease.

This rearrangement joins TRBV5-1 to TRBJ1-1; TRBD1 aligns across 7 bases. J was trimmed by 4 bases and V by 2 bases; bases with no gene match: 5. There are 14 residues in the CDR3. Germline V CDR1 and CDR2: SGHRS, YFSETQ. The CDR3 DNA is TGCGCCAGCAGCTTCGCGACAGGGTCCACTGAAGCTTTCTTT. It encodes CASSFATGSTEAFF.

The CDR3 region is CASSPIGVGPYSNQPQHF. The CDR3 DNA reads as TGTGCCAGCAGTCCCATCGGGGTAGGGCCCTATAGCAATCAGCCCCAGCATTTT. The J gene is TRBJ1-5, the V gene TRBV28; D ambiguous. This CDR3 has 18 residues. V shed 5 bases and J shed 0 bases, with 20 bases lying between them. Looked up from germline, CDR1 is MDHEN and CDR2 is SYDVKM.

The chain combines TRBV6-5 with TRBJ1-2; 8 bases fit TRBD1. V trimming: 7 bases; J trimming: 0 bases; junction bases outside the gene matches: 7. The CDR3 is 15 residues long. Germline assignment: CDR1 MNHEY and CDR2 SVGAGI. The CDR3 DNA is TGTGCCAGCACGACAGGGGCGTTAGCTAACTATGGCTACACCTTC. The encoded protein is CASTTGALANYGYTF.

This sequence joins TRBV7-9 and TRBJ1-1; possibly TRBD1 for D (5 bases). The CDR3 has 11 residues. The germline V gene has CDR1 SEHNR and CDR2 FQNEAQ (reference sequence). V was pared by 3 bases and J by 11 bases, with 10 bases between. CDR3 region: CASSLEGWAFF. CDR3 nucleotides: TGTGCCAGCAGCTTGGAGGGGTGGGCTTTCTTT.

Remarks on this clone: At one end the junction does not follow the germline gene, possibly because of a read error. The chain links TRBV5-4 to TRBJ1-1; TRBD1 matches 8 bases. CDR3 length: 13 amino acids. The germline V gene encodes CDR1 SGHNT and CDR2 YYREEE (reference sequence). The CDR3 DNA sequence: TGTGCCAGCAGCTTGGAGGGGTACAGGGGGAATTCCTTT. The encoded protein is CASSLEGYRGNSF.

The chain combines TRBV7-9 with TRBJ1-2; 8 nucleotides align to TRBD1. The germline CDR1 and CDR2 sequences are SEHNR and FQNEAQ (reference sequence). V was pared by 2 bases and J by 4 bases, with 6 bases of the junction left unmatched. The CDR3 totals 15 residues. CDR3 in DNA: TGTGCCAGCAGCTTACAGGGGGCGCGGGGCTATGGCTACACCTTC. Its protein is CASSLQGARGYGYTF. Filled out from reference TRBV7-9 and TRBJ1-2, the complete variable domain reads DTGVSQNPRHKITKRGQNVTFRCDPISEHNRLYWYRQTLGQGPEFLTYFQNEAQLEKSRLLSDRFSAERPKGSFSTLEIQRTEQGDSAMYLCASSLQGARGYGYTFGSGTRLTVV.

This clone was counted a single time. This chain connects TRBV24-1 to TRBJ1-2; TRBD1 aligns across 8 bases. The J segment lost 8 bases and the V segment lost 6 bases, leaving 7 bases of the junction unmatched. Germline assignment: CDR1 KGHDR and CDR2 SFDVKD. This CDR3 spans 13 amino acids. CDR3 sequence: CATSRTGRLGYTF. For the CDR3, the DNA is TGTGCCACCAGTCGGACAGGGCGATTGGGCTACACCTTC.

The genes are TRBV2 and TRBJ2-7; D is unclear. The CDR3 is 15 amino acids. Trimming took off 2 bases at V and 0 bases at J, with 11 bases between the two ends. Germline CDR1 and CDR2: SNHLY and FYNNEI. This CDR3 reads CASSETASLSYEQYF. CDR3 sequence (DNA): TGTGCCAGCAGTGAAACGGCTAGTCTCTCCTACGAGCAGTACTTC. Looking up the rest from reference TRBV2 and TRBJ2-7 gives the full variable domain: EPEVTQTPSHQVTQMGQEVILRCVPISNHLYFYWYRQILGQKVEFLVSFYNNEISEKSEIFDDQFSVERPDGSNFTLKIRSTKLEDSAMYFCASSETASLSYEQYFGPGTRLTVT.